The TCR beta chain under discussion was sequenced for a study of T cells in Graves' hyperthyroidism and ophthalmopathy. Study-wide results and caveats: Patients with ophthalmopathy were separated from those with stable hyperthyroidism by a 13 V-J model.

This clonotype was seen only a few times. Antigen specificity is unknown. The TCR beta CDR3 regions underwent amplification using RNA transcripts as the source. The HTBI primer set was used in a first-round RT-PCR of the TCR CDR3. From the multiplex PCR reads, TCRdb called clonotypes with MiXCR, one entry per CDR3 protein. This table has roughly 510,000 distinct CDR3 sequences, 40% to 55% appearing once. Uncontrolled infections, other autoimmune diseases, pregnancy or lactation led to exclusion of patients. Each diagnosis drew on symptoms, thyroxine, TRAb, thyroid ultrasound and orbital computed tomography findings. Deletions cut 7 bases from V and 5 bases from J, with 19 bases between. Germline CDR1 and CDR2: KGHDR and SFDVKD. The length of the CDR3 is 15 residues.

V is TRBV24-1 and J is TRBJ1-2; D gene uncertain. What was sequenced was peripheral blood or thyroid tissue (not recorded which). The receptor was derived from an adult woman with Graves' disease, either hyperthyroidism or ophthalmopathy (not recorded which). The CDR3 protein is CATSDGAAQAYGYTF. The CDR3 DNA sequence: TGTGCCACCAGCGATGGAGCCGCCCAGGCGTATGGCTACACCTTC.